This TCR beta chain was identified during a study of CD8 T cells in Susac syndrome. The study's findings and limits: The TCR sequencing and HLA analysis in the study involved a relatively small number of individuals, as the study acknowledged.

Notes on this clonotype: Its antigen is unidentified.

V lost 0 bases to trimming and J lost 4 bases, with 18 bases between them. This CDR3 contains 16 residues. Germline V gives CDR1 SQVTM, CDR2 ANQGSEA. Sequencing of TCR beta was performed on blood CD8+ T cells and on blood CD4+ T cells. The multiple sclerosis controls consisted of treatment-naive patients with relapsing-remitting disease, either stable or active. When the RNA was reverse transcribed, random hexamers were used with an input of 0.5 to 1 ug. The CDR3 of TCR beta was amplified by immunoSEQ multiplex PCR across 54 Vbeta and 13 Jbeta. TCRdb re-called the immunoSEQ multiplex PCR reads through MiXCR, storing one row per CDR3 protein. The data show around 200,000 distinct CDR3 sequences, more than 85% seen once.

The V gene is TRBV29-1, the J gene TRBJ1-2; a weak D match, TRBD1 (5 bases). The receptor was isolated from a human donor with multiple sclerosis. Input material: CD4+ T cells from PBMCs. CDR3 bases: TGCAGCGTTGAAGATCGAGAGGGGCGGATTTTCTATGGCTACACCTTC. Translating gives CSVEDREGRIFYGYTF.